A single sample gave rise to the 22 T cell receptor beta chains below, sequenced in a study of patients and donors after allogeneic stem cell transplantation. One entry per CDR3 protein results from TCRdb running MiXCR on the RT-PCR reads. In the table there are about a million distinct CDR3 sequences, approximately 19% of which are singletons. The sequencing input was blood, either unsorted or a sorted T cell fraction (not recorded which). The receptor set was obtained from a human donor who was either an allogeneic HSCT recipient or a stem cell or donor lymphocyte infusion donor (not recorded which). It is not recorded whose cells these are; they may come from a transplant donor.

This clonotype came up many times. The genes are TRBV29-1 and TRBJ1-2; D unclear. CDR1 is SQVTM, CDR2 ANQGSEA, per germline. Deletions cut 4 bases from V and 6 bases from J, with 9 bases between. The CDR3 is 11 residues long. The DNA for the CDR3 is TGCAGCGTTGGGGCCGCCGATGGCTACACCTTC. Protein product: CSVGAADGYTF.

J is TRBJ1-3 and V is TRBV2; 10 bases agree with TRBD1. V was pared by 4 bases and J by 7 bases, with 4 bases of the junction left unmatched. Germline loops: CDR1 SNHLY, CDR2 FYNNEI. This CDR3 has 14 residues. The CDR3 spells CASSVGQGMNTIYF. The DNA of the CDR3 is TGTGCCAGCAGTGTGGGACAGGGGATGAACACCATATATTTT.

The chain couples TRBV20-1 to TRBJ1-1; D is unclear. This CDR3 contains 13 residues. The V end was cut by 0 bases, the J end by 3 bases, with 8 bases between. Germline lookup yields CDR1 DFQATT and CDR2 SNEGSKA (reference sequence). The CDR3 nucleotides are TGCAGTGCTAGAGATGTTTGGGACACTGAAGCTTTCTTT. Translated: CSARDVWDTEAFF.

The chain carries TRBV28 and TRBJ2-2, with 11 bases matching TRBD1. This CDR3 is 19 amino acids long. From germline, CDR1 is MDHEN and CDR2 SYDVKM. Trimming at V came to 0 bases and at J to 5 bases, leaving 11 bases not matched to a gene. The CDR3 here is CASSLWSLGQGARTGELFF. The DNA for the CDR3 is TGTGCCAGCAGTTTATGGTCCCTCGGACAGGGGGCAAGGACCGGGGAGCTGTTTTTT.

The chain joins TRBV12-3 or TRBV12-4 to TRBJ2-1, with D uncertain. This CDR3 comprises 11 residues. V was shortened by 5 bases and J by 9 bases, with 8 bases between the two germline ends. CDR3 sequence: CASSVYVEQFF. CDR3 in DNA: TGTGCCAGCAGTGTTTATGTTGAGCAGTTCTTC.

This clonotype has only a few counts. V usage is TRBV9 and J usage is TRBJ1-6; D gene uncertain. V lost 0 bases and J lost 7, with 5 bases in between. The germline V gene has CDR1 SGDLS and CDR2 YYNGEE. This CDR3 has 13 amino acids. The CDR3 DNA is TGTGCCAGCAGCGTAGGAGCAAATTCACCCCTCCACTTT. It translates to CASSVGANSPLHF.

This clonotype was seen more than once but under ten times. The chain combines TRBV20-1 with TRBJ1-1; 9 bases are a match to TRBD1. The junction had 10 bases not matched to a gene; V was cut back by 5 bases and J by 0 bases. The length of the CDR3 is 16 residues. Germline V CDR1 and CDR2: DFQATT, SNEGSKA (reference sequence). Written as DNA, the CDR3 is TGCAGTGCTCTCACCGCGACAGGGGGGATGAACACTGAAGCTTTCTTT. This codes for CSALTATGGMNTEAFF.

The table lists this clonotype with a few counts. The chain has TRBV25-1 and TRBJ2-3, with D perhaps TRBD2 (7 bases). This CDR3 is built from 14 residues. Trimming pared 2 bases from V and 3 bases from J, leaving 9 bases between. Per germline, CDR1 MGHDK and CDR2 SYGVNS. CDR3 nucleotide sequence: TGTGCCAGCAGTGAAGGGGGGGCGACAGATACGCAGTATTTT. Amino acids: CASSEGGATDTQYF.

This clonotype was recorded a few times. V gene TRBV5-1 combines with J gene TRBJ2-1; tentatively, D is TRBD2 (6 bases). The CDR3 is 16 amino acids. Germline CDR1 is SGHRS and CDR2 is YFSETQ. Trimming removed 5 bases from V and 3 bases from J, with 18 bases in between. CDR3 DNA: TGCGCCAGCAGTCTGGGAGGAACGCTGGGCTACAATGAGCAGTTCTTC. Translating gives CASSLGGTLGYNEQFF.

In this sample, this clonotype turned up a few times. The chain joins TRBV7-8 to TRBJ1-1, with D perhaps matching TRBD1 (6 bases). CDR3 size: 14 residues. CDR1 SGHVS and CDR2 FQNEAQ come from the germline V gene. V was clipped by 1 base and J by 9 bases, with 15 bases between them. The CDR3, as DNA: TGTGCCAGCAGCTTAGGGGGGGCGGCAGTCCAAGCTTTCTTT. Its translation is CASSLGGAAVQAFF. Based on the CDR3 plus reference TRBV7-8 and TRBJ1-1, the full variable domain is GAGVSQSPRYKVAKRGQDVALRCDPISGHVSLFWYQQALGQGPEFLTYFQNEAQLDKSGLPSDRFFAERPEGSVSTLKIQRTQQEDSAVYLCASSLGGAAVQAFFGQGTRLTVV.

This clonotype turned up a few times. V is TRBV9 and J is TRBJ2-1, with D unresolved. Trimming stripped 0 bases from V and 0 bases from J, with 7 bases between. The CDR3 totals 15 residues. Germline V gene sequence: CDR1 SGDLS, CDR2 YYNGEE. For the CDR3, the DNA is TGTGCCAGCAGCGTAGGCTTGAGCTCCTACAATGAGCAGTTCTTC. Its protein is CASSVGLSSYNEQFF.

This clonotype occurred a few times. The chain is built from TRBV20-1 and TRBJ2-7; 8 bases map to TRBD2. CDR3 length: 15 residues. J gave up 7 bases and V 2 bases, and 13 bases lay outside the gene matches. Germline V gene sequence: CDR1 DFQATT, CDR2 SNEGSKA (reference sequence). The CDR3 nucleotides read TGCAGTGCTAGACGCTTAGGGCGGGAGGTTCAAGAGCAGTACTTC. It encodes CSARRLGREVQEQYF.

This clonotype was found a few times. V and J are TRBV3-1 and TRBJ2-7; D gene unclear. CDR1 LGHDT and CDR2 YNNKEL come from the germline V gene (reference sequence). V lost 4 bases and J 6 bases, leaving 13 bases between the germline ends. This CDR3 has 13 residues. The CDR3 loop reads CASSPGWSAEQYF. The CDR3 nucleotides are TGTGCCAGCAGCCCAGGCTGGTCTGCCGAGCAGTACTTC.

This clonotype was seen many times. V gene TRBV9 combines with J gene TRBJ2-3; 7 nucleotides agree with TRBD1. The V and J ends lost 0 bases and 0 bases, in that order; junction bases with no gene match: 1. The CDR3 extends over 15 amino acids. The germline gives CDR1 SGDLS, CDR2 YYNGEE. CDR3 in DNA: TGTGCCAGCAGCGTAGAGGGGGCGAGCACAGATACGCAGTATTTT. Its translation: CASSVEGASTDTQYF.

The V and J genes are TRBV24-1 and TRBJ2-7, with D unresolved. The germline gives CDR1 KGHDR, CDR2 SFDVKD. The V gene lost 6 bases and the J gene lost 4 bases, with 3 bases spanning the gap. The CDR3 extends over 10 amino acids. The chain's CDR3 is CATSRYEQYF. CDR3 bases: TGTGCCACCAGTCGGTACGAGCAGTACTTC.

The chain has TRBV7-3 and TRBJ2-7; possibly TRBD2 for D (5 bases). This CDR3 is built from 15 residues. The V gene's germline CDR1 is SGHTA and CDR2 FQGTGA. V lost 5 bases and J 1 base, leaving 15 bases between the germline ends. CDR3 residues: CASSLAAGGSYEQYF. CDR3 nucleotide sequence: TGTGCCAGCAGCCTGGCGGCTGGAGGATCCTACGAGCAGTACTTC.

This clonotype was seen more than once but under ten times. The chain uses TRBV7-2 and TRBJ1-2; 7 bases fit TRBD1. This CDR3 comprises 14 residues. Trimming removed 0 bases from V and 8 bases from J; junction bases left unmatched: 6. Germline CDR1 SGHTA, CDR2 FQGNSA. The CDR3 region is CASSLAGDRGGYTF. CDR3 bases: TGTGCCAGCAGCTTAGCGGGGGACAGAGGGGGCTACACCTTC.

The chain combines TRBV2 with TRBJ1-2; no firm D call. V lost 2 bases and J lost 3, with 22 bases in between. Germline V lookup: CDR1 SNHLY, CDR2 FYNNEI. The CDR3 loop spans 18 amino acids. CDR3 loop: CASSEHALGGKEHYGYTF. CDR3 in DNA: TGTGCCAGCAGTGAACACGCATTGGGAGGGAAAGAGCACTATGGCTACACCTTC.

This chain uses TRBV30 with TRBJ2-7, with D unresolved. Germline V gene sequence: CDR1 GTSNPN, CDR2 SVGIG (reference sequence). The CDR3 runs 13 residues. V was pared by 1 base and J by 5 bases, with 12 bases between. Here the CDR3 DNA reads TGTGCCTGGAGTGGAGCTAGTGGTGACGAGCAGTACTTC. It encodes CAWSGASGDEQYF.

This clonotype turned up a few times. This chain uses TRBV7-9 with TRBJ1-2; D is perhaps TRBD1 (5 bases). The germline V gene encodes CDR1 SEHNR and CDR2 FQNEAQ (reference sequence). The CDR3 length is 13 residues. Trimming took off 5 bases at V and 3 bases at J, with 10 bases between the two ends. The CDR3 bases are TGTGCCAGCAGCACACCACAGGACTATGGCTACACCTTC. Translation gives CASSTPQDYGYTF.

This chain links TRBV6-2 or TRBV6-3 with TRBJ2-2; perhaps TRBD1 as D (6 bases). Germline V lookup: CDR1 MNHEY, CDR2 SVGEGT. Trimming removed 7 bases from V and 5 bases from J, with 11 bases in between. The CDR3 covers 13 residues. The CDR3 DNA sequence: TGTGCCAGCAAAAGGGGGAGAACCGGGGAGCTGTTTTTT. It is translated as CASKRGRTGELFF.

There are many counts of this clonotype. This chain joins TRBV10-3 and TRBJ1-4; no firm D call. The germline gives CDR1 ENHRY, CDR2 SYGVKD. This CDR3 comprises 13 residues. The V and J ends lost 6 bases and 5 bases respectively, with 10 bases between them. The CDR3 loop reads CAIRTNQNEKLFF. The CDR3 DNA reads as TGTGCCATCAGGACAAACCAGAATGAAAAACTGTTTTTT.